The next 29 T cell receptor beta chains were all read from a single sample in a study of OX40 agonist ivuxolimab in advanced cancers. Repertoires were generated with immunoSEQ multiplex PCR, while TCRdb's copy carries only in-frame clones and drops some. The sample contains 53,000 or so clones, 88% of which appear only once. Sequences were derived from CD4+ or CD8+ T cells sorted from blood, sampled in a trial of the OX40 agonist ivuxolimab. These receptor sequences come from an adult with an advanced solid tumor such as melanoma, head and neck, liver or kidney cancer.

This clone showed up just a few times. The V and J genes are TRBV27 and TRBJ1-3; D is possibly TRBD1 (6 bases). CDR3 size: 15 residues. V was cut by 2 bases and J by 2 bases, with 10 bases left in between. Germline V gives CDR1 MNHEY, CDR2 SMNVEV (reference sequence). CDR3 in amino acids: CASSLGAGAGNTIYF. For the CDR3, the DNA is TGTGCCAGCAGTTTAGGGGCAGGGGCTGGAAACACCATATATTTT.

V gene TRBV5-1 combines with J gene TRBJ2-2; TRBD2 matches at 10 bases. The CDR3 spans 17 residues. The V and J ends lost 0 bases and 1 base, in that order; junction bases with no gene match: 3. Germline CDR1 is SGHRS and CDR2 is YFSETQ. The CDR3 DNA sequence: TGCGCCAGCAGCTTGGTGACTAGCGGGTTGAACACCGGGGAGCTGTTTTTT. Its translation: CASSLVTSGLNTGELFF. Together with reference TRBV5-1 and TRBJ2-2, the CDR3 gives the full variable domain: KAGVTQTPRYLIKTRGQQVTLSCSPISGHRSVSWYQQTPGQGLQFLFEYFSETQRNKGNFPGRFSGRQFSNSRSEMNVSTLELGDSALYLCASSLVTSGLNTGELFFGEGSRLTVL.

This chain connects TRBV9 to TRBJ2-2, with TRBD2 matching over 10 bases. V lost 4 bases and J lost 9; bases outside the gene matches: 3. Germline-derived CDR1 and CDR2 are SGDLS and YYNGEE. The CDR3 contains 13 residues. The CDR3 coding sequence is TGTGCCAGCAGCACAACTAGCGGGAGGGAGCTGTTTTTT. It yields the protein CASSTTSGRELFF.

This chain joins TRBV30 and TRBJ2-7; possibly TRBD2 for D (6 bases). Between the trimmed V and J ends, which lost 3 bases and 3 bases, there was a span of 9 bases. The CDR3 is 12 residues long. Germline CDR1 GTSNPN, CDR2 SVGIG (reference sequence). CDR3 sequence (DNA): TGTGCCTGGAGCGGGAGTGGCTACGAGCAGTACTTC. Protein: CAWSGSGYEQYF. Supplemented by reference TRBV30 and TRBJ2-7, the full variable domain reads SQTIHQWPATLVQPVGSPLSLECTVEGTSNPNLYWYRQAAGRGLQLLFYSVGIGQISSEVPQNLSASRPQDRQFILSSKKLLLSDSGFYLCAWSGSGYEQYFGPGTRLTVT.

The gene calls are TRBV6-1 and TRBJ2-6, with 16 positions matching TRBD2. The CDR3 length is 20 residues. The J segment lost 2 bases and the V segment lost 2 bases, leaving 6 bases of the junction unmatched. Germline V gene data show CDR1 as MNHNS and CDR2 as SASEGT. The CDR3: CASSELLGLAGGAGANVLTF. The CDR3 DNA is TGTGCCAGCAGTGAACTTTTGGGACTAGCGGGAGGGGCTGGGGCCAACGTCCTGACTTTC.

The rearrangement links TRBV7-6 to TRBJ1-2, with no clear D. Germline assignment: CDR1 SGHVS and CDR2 FNYEAQ. CDR3 length equals 12 residues. The germline V and J ends were trimmed by 1 base and 7 bases, with 7 bases remaining between them. The CDR3 sequence is CASSLDGRGYTF. As DNA, the CDR3 is TGTGCCAGCAGCTTAGACGGACGTGGCTACACCTTC.

This clone turned up a few times. The V call is TRBV15, the J call TRBJ2-7; a possible D gene is TRBD1 (5 bases). This CDR3 region has 17 residues. Trimming removed 1 base at V and 2 bases at J, with 18 bases between. Germline V gives CDR1 LNHNV, CDR2 YYDKDF (reference sequence). CDR3: CATSRASAETGTYEQYF. The DNA of the CDR3 is TGTGCCACCAGCAGAGCCTCTGCGGAAACAGGAACCTACGAGCAGTACTTC.

The chain carries TRBV11-2 and TRBJ2-1; either TRBD1 or TRBD2 may supply D (5 bases each). V was clipped by 5 bases and J by 3 bases, with 14 bases between them. The CDR3 covers 15 residues. Germline V gene data show CDR1 as SGHAT and CDR2 as FQNNGV. CDR3 loop: CASSPGQRLYNEQFF. The CDR3 DNA sequence: TGTGCCAGCAGCCCGGGGCAGCGACTCTACAATGAGCAGTTCTTC. Full variable domain (outside the CDR3, taken from reference TRBV11-2 and TRBJ2-1): EAGVAQSPRYKIIEKRQSVAFWCNPISGHATLYWYQQILGQGPKLLIQFQNNGVVDDSQLPKDRFSAERLKGVDSTLKIQPAKLEDSAVYLCASSPGQRLYNEQFFGPGTRLTVL.

The chain recombines TRBV11-2 with TRBJ1-6; D not certain. This CDR3 is built from 15 residues. Germline V gives CDR1 SGHAT, CDR2 FQNNGV. With 1 base removed from V and 7 bases from J, the gap between germline ends came to 11 bases. The CDR3 DNA reads TGTGCCAGCAGCTTAGGTCCGAGTCCGAATTCACCCCTCCACTTT. It encodes CASSLGPSPNSPLHF.

The J gene is TRBJ2-2, the V gene TRBV18, with a weak D call TRBD1 (5 bases). The CDR3 is 14 residues long. Trimming pared 3 bases from V and 7 bases from J, leaving 12 bases between. In germline, CDR1 is KGHSH, CDR2 LQKENI. The CDR3: CASSPMQGGGELFF. As DNA, the CDR3 is TGTGCCAGCTCACCGATGCAGGGTGGCGGGGAGCTGTTTTTT.

The table lists this clone with a few counts. The chain recombines TRBV7-9 with TRBJ1-5; D call uncertain. V was cut by 2 bases and J by 2 bases, with 7 bases left in between. Germline CDR1 SEHNR, CDR2 FQNEAQ (reference sequence). CDR3 size: 14 residues. CDR3 coding DNA: TGTGCCAGCAGCTTAAGTGCAGGCAATCAGCCCCAGCATTTT. This sequence encodes CASSLSAGNQPQHF.

The V gene is TRBV7-2, the J gene TRBJ2-7, with unresolved D. The CDR3 is 15 residues long. V dropped 2 bases and J dropped 4 bases, with 15 bases sitting between them. The V gene's germline CDR1 is SGHTA and CDR2 FQGNSA. The CDR3 DNA sequence: TGTGCCAGCAGCTTACCCCAACTACTTGCTTACGAGCAGTACTTC. Translating it yields CASSLPQLLAYEQYF.

V and J are TRBV2 and TRBJ2-7; TRBD1 matches 7 bases. The V gene end was trimmed by 6 bases and the J gene end by 7 bases; junction bases not matched to a gene: 3. The CDR3 is 11 residues long. The germline CDR1 and CDR2 sequences are SNHLY and FYNNEI. CDR3 coding DNA: TGTGCCAGCAGATCACAGGGGGAGCAGTACTTC. Encoded protein: CASRSQGEQYF.

The chain uses TRBV5-6 and TRBJ1-5; 8 nucleotides align to TRBD1. Germline V CDR1 and CDR2: SGHDT, YYEEEE. CDR3 length: 16 residues. Germline trimming cut 1 base from V and 4 bases from J; bases unmatched to any gene: 7. The CDR3 sequence: CASSLSTGVRNQPQHF. The DNA for the CDR3 is TGTGCCAGCAGCTTGTCGACAGGGGTACGAAATCAGCCCCAGCATTTT.

The chain joins TRBV6-5 to TRBJ1-1, with D possibly matching TRBD1 (6 bases). There are 11 residues in the CDR3. Germline loops: CDR1 MNHEY, CDR2 SVGAGI. Trimming cost V 8 bases and J 4 bases, with 8 bases left between them. The CDR3 DNA follows: TGTGCCAGCCAGGGGAGCACTGAAGCTTTCTTT. It specifies CASQGSTEAFF.

V and J are TRBV20-1 and TRBJ2-5; 7 bases fit TRBD2. With V trimmed by 7 bases and J by 2 bases, 1 base remained unmatched. Germline CDR1 and CDR2: DFQATT and SNEGSKA (reference sequence). The CDR3 spans 11 residues. The CDR3 protein is CSGGGQETQYF. DNA of the CDR3: TGCAGTGGGGGGGGTCAAGAGACCCAGTACTTC.

CDR3 loop: CASSNRDVTFNEKLFF. The CDR3 nucleotides are TGTGCCAGCAGTAACCGGGACGTAACCTTTAATGAAAAACTGTTTTTT. The J gene is TRBJ1-4, the V gene TRBV2; perhaps TRBD1 as D (5 bases). The CDR3 is made up of 16 amino acids. V lost 5 bases, J lost 4 bases, and 17 bases lay in between. CDR1 and CDR2 (germline): SNHLY, FYNNEI.

This clone was counted a single time. The rearrangement joins TRBV6-5 to TRBJ2-3, with D maybe TRBD2 (7 bases). Germline CDR1 is MNHEY and CDR2 is SVGAGI. The V and J ends lost 5 bases and 8 bases respectively, with 20 bases between them. The CDR3 runs 15 residues. This chain's CDR3 is CASSTPGGAGGTQYF. CDR3 in DNA: TGTGCCAGCAGTACCCCGGGGGGCGCGGGTGGTACGCAGTATTTT.

The genes are TRBV5-1 and TRBJ1-4; no clear D gene. CDR1 is SGHRS, CDR2 YFSETQ, per germline. V lost 3 bases, J lost 4 bases, and 16 bases lay in between. The CDR3 contains 16 residues. CDR3 sequence (DNA): TGCGCCAGCAGCTCGGCCCGGACGGGGTATAATGAAAAACTGTTTTTT. Protein: CASSSARTGYNEKLFF.

This chain joins TRBV19 and TRBJ2-6, with 7 bases that match TRBD2. The ends lost 6 bases at V and 0 bases at J; junction bases unmatched: 14. The length of the CDR3 is 19 residues. Germline CDR1 is LNHDA and CDR2 is SQIVND (reference sequence). CDR3 in amino acids: CASSARRASGGSGANVLTF. The CDR3 nucleotides are TGTGCCAGTAGCGCCCGCCGGGCGTCGGGAGGCTCTGGGGCCAACGTCCTGACTTTC.

The CDR3 coding sequence is TGTGCCATCAGTGAGTCCCCTCTGGGGGGACCCGGGGAGCTGTTTTTT. As protein: CAISESPLGGPGELFF. This chain links TRBV10-3 with TRBJ2-2; possible D gene TRBD2, 6 bases. The germline V gene has CDR1 ENHRY and CDR2 SYGVKD. Trimming left V 0 bases short and J 6 bases short, with 14 bases between. The CDR3 contains 16 residues.

The V call is TRBV5-1, the J call TRBJ1-5, with TRBD1 as a possible D gene (5 bases). V was clipped by 2 bases and J by 5 bases, with 14 bases between them. The germline V gene has CDR1 SGHRS and CDR2 YFSETQ. This CDR3 contains 15 residues. CDR3 sequence: CASSFEWGQDQPQHF. Written as DNA, the CDR3 is TGCGCCAGCAGCTTCGAGTGGGGCCAGGATCAGCCCCAGCATTTT.

The chain joins TRBV13 to TRBJ1-3, with D unclear. The CDR3 consists of 17 residues. The ends were cut back, 0 bases at V and 0 bases at J, with 12 bases in the middle. CDR1 is PRHDT, CDR2 FYEKMQ, per germline (reference sequence). This CDR3 reads CASSLGDRRYSGNTIYF. The CDR3 nucleotides are TGTGCCAGCAGCTTAGGGGACCGCCGATACTCTGGAAACACCATATATTTT. The variable domain in full, completed from reference TRBV13 and TRBJ1-3, reads AAGVIQSPRHLIKEKRETATLKCYPIPRHDTVYWYQQGPGQDPQFLISFYEKMQSDKGSIPDRFSAQQFSDYHSELNMSSLELGDSALYFCASSLGDRRYSGNTIYFGEGSWLTVV.

This chain connects TRBV5-6 to TRBJ1-1, with TRBD1 matching 10 bases. Germline trimming cut 5 bases from V and 1 base from J; bases unmatched to any gene: 2. There are 14 residues in the CDR3. In germline, CDR1 is SGHDT, CDR2 YYEEEE. The CDR3 sequence is CASRGTGANTEAFF. The CDR3, as DNA: TGTGCCAGCAGGGGGACAGGGGCGAACACTGAAGCTTTCTTT.

CDR3 DNA: TGTGCCAGCAGTTCTCTCGAGCAAGCCAAAAACATTCAGTACTTC. This encodes CASSSLEQAKNIQYF. J is TRBJ2-4 and V is TRBV6-1; D call uncertain. V lost 5 bases to trimming and J lost 0 bases, with 11 bases between them. The CDR3 is 15 residues long. Per the germline V gene, CDR1 is MNHNS and CDR2 is SASEGT.

J is TRBJ2-3 and V is TRBV4-1; 12 bases line up with TRBD1. This CDR3 has 18 amino acids. V shed 4 bases, J shed 6 bases, and the junction held 14 bases outside the gene matches. CDR1 MGHRA and CDR2 YSYEKL come from the germline V gene. As DNA, the CDR3 is TGCGCCAGCAGCCCCCCACCCAGCGGGACAGGGGGCCGGGATACGCAGTATTTT. This translates into CASSPPPSGTGGRDTQYF.

This clone was found once. V is TRBV6-1 and J is TRBJ2-7; TRBD1 aligns across 8 bases. The CDR3 sequence is 14 residues long. With V trimmed by 8 bases and J by 2 bases, 8 bases remained unmatched. Germline assignment: CDR1 MNHNS and CDR2 SASEGT. CDR3 sequence (DNA): TGTGCCAGCCGTCCCCTGACAGGGGCCTACGAGCAGTACTTC. Amino acids: CASRPLTGAYEQYF.

The chain carries TRBV18 and TRBJ2-3; TRBD1 or TRBD2 may be the D gene (6 bases each). The V end was cut by 0 bases, the J end by 4 bases, with 11 bases between. The germline V gene encodes CDR1 KGHSH and CDR2 LQKENI. CDR3 length: 15 residues. CDR3 amino acids: CASSPPEGGADTQYF. As DNA, the CDR3 is TGTGCCAGCTCACCACCGGAGGGGGGAGCAGATACGCAGTATTTT. Full variable domain (remainder filled in from reference TRBV18 and TRBJ2-3): NAGVMQNPRHLVRRRGQEARLRCSPMKGHSHVYWYRQLPEEGLKFMVYLQKENIIDESGMPKERFSAEFPKEGPSILRIQQVVRGDSAAYFCASSPPEGGADTQYFGPGTRLTVL.

This clone was counted once. The chain uses TRBV27 and TRBJ1-2, with TRBD1 identical over 12 bases. Germline CDR1 MNHEY, CDR2 SMNVEV (reference sequence). Losses at the gene ends were 1 base for V and 8 bases for J; bases not matched to a gene: 5. The CDR3 runs 15 residues. The CDR3 here is CASSLYGTGGWGYTF. The DNA for the CDR3 is TGTGCCAGCAGTTTATACGGGACAGGGGGCTGGGGCTACACCTTC.